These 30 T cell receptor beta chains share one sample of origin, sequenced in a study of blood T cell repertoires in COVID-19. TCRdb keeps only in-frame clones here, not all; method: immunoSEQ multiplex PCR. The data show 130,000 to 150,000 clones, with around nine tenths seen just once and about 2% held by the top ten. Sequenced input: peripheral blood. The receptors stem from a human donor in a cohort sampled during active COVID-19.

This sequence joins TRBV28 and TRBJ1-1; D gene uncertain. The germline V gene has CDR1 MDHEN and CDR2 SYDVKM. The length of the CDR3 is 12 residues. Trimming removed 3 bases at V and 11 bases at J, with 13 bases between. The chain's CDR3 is CASSFEPGEAFF. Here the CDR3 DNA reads TGTGCCAGCAGTTTTGAGCCCGGTGAGGCTTTCTTT. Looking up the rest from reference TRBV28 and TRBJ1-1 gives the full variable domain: DVKVTQSSRYLVKRTGEKVFLECVQDMDHENMFWYRQDPGLGLRLIYFSYDVKMKEKGDIPEGYSVSREKKERFSLILESASTNQTSMYLCASSFEPGEAFFGQGTRLTVV.

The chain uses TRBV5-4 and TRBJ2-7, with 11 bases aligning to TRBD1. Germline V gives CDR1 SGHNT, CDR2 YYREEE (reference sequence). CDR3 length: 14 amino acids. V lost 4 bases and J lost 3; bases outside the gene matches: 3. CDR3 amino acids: CASSMDRGHYEQYF. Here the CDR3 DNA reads TGTGCCAGCAGCATGGACAGGGGGCACTACGAGCAGTACTTC.

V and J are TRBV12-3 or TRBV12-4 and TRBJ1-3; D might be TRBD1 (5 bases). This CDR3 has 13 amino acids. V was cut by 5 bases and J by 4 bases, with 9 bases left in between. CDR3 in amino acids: CASSQGFGNTIYF. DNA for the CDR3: TGTGCCAGCAGTCAGGGTTTCGGAAACACCATATATTTT.

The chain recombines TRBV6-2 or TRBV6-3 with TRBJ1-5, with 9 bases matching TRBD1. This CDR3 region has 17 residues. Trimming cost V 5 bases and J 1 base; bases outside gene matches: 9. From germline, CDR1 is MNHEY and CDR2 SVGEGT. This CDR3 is CASSPGQGFISNQPQHF. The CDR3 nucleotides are TGTGCCAGCAGTCCGGGACAGGGTTTTATCAGCAATCAGCCCCAGCATTTT.

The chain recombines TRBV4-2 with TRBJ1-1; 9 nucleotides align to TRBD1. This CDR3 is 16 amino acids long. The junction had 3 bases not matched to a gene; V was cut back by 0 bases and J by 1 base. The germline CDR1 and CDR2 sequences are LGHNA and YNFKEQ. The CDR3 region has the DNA TGTGCCAGCAGCCAAGAACAGGGGGCGCGGAACACTGAAGCTTTCTTT. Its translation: CASSQEQGARNTEAFF.

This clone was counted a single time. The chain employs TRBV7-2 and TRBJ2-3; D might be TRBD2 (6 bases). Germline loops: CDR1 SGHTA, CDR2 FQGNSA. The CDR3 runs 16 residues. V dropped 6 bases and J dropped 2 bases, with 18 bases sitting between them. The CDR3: CASSPNTGLVTDTQYF. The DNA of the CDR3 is TGTGCCAGCAGTCCAAATACGGGACTCGTCACAGATACGCAGTATTTT.

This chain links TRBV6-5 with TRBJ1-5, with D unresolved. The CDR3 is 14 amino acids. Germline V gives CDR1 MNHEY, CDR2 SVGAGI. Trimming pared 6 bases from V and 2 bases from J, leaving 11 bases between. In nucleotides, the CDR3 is TGTGCCAGCAGACTAGGTGTGGGCAATCAGCCCCAGCATTTT. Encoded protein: CASRLGVGNQPQHF.

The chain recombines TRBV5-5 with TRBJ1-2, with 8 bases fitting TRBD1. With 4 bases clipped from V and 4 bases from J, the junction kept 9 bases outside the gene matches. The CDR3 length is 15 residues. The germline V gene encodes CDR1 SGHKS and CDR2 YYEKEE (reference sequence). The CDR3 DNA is TGTGCCAGCAGCGTATCGGGACAGGCCCCCTATGGCTACACCTTC. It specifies CASSVSGQAPYGYTF.

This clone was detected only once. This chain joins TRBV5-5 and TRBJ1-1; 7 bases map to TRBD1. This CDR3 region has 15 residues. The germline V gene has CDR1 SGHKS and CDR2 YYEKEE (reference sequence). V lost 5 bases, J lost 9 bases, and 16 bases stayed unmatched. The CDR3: CASRPITDRVAQAFF. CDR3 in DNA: TGTGCCAGCAGACCAATAACCGACAGGGTTGCCCAAGCTTTCTTT.

Here the CDR3 DNA reads TGTGCCAGCAGCCAAGGCGGGACAGGAGCTTTCTTT. Protein sequence: CASSQGGTGAFF. The chain joins TRBV3-1 (or the pseudogene TRBV3-2) to TRBJ1-1, with 8 bases aligning to TRBD1. This CDR3 is built from 12 residues. Germline V gene sequence: CDR1 LGHDT, CDR2 YNNKEL (reference sequence). The junction had 2 bases not matched to a gene; V was cut back by 1 base and J by 10 bases.

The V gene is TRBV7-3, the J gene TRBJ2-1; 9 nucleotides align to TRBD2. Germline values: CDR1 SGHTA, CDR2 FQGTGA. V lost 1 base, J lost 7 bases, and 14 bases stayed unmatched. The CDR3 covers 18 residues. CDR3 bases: TGTGCCAGCAGCTTAAAGGCTAGCGGGATAGGGGGTAGGAATGAGCAGTTCTTC. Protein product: CASSLKASGIGGRNEQFF.

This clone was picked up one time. CDR3 nucleotide sequence: TGTGCCTGGATGCCCGGGTGGACTGAAGCTTTCTTT. It yields the protein CAWMPGWTEAFF. The gene calls are TRBV30 and TRBJ1-1, with D unclear. Trimming pared 4 bases from V and 5 bases from J, leaving 11 bases between. This CDR3 is built from 12 residues. Germline CDR1 is GTSNPN and CDR2 is SVGIG (reference sequence).

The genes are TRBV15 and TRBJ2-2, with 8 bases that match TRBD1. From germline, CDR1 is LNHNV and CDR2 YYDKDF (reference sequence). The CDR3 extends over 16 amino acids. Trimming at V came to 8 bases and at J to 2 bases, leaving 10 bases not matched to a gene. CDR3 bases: TGTGCCACCTCCAGGGACAGGTCCTTTAACACCGGGGAGCTGTTTTTT. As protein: CATSRDRSFNTGELFF. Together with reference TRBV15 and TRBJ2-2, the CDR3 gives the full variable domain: DAMVIQNPRYQVTQFGKPVTLSCSQTLNHNVMYWYQQKSSQAPKLLFHYYDKDFNNEADTPDNFQSRRPNTSFCFLDIRSPGLGDTAMYLCATSRDRSFNTGELFFGEGSRLTVL.

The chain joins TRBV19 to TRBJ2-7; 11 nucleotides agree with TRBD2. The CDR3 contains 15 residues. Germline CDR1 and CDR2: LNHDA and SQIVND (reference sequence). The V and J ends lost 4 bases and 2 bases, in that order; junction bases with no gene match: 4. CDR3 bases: TGTGCCAGTAGTACCGGGACTAGCGGTGCCTACGAGCAGTACTTC. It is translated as CASSTGTSGAYEQYF.

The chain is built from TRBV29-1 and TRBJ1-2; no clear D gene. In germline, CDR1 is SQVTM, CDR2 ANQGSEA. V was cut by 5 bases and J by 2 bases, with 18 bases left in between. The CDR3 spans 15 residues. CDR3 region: CSVPQSEPGNYGYTF. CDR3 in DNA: TGCAGCGTTCCCCAGTCAGAACCCGGGAACTATGGCTACACCTTC.

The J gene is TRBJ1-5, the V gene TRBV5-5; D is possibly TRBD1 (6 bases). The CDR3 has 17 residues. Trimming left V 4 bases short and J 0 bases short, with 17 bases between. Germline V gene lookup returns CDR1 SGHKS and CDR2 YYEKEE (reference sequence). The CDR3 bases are TGTGCCAGCAGCCTGGTTGCGGAACAGGGTAGCAATCAGCCCCAGCATTTT. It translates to CASSLVAEQGSNQPQHF.

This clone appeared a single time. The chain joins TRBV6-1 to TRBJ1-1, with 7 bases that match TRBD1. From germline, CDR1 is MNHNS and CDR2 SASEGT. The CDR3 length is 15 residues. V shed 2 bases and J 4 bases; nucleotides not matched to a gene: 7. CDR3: CASSERGAGGTEAFF. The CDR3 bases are TGTGCCAGCAGTGAACGTGGGGCAGGGGGCACTGAAGCTTTCTTT.

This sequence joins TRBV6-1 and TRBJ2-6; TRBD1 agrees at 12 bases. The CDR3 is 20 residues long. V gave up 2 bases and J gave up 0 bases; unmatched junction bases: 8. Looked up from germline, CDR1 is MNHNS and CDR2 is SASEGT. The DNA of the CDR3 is TGTGCCAGCAGTGAACCTCGGGACAGGGGGCGTTACTCTGGGGCCAACGTCCTGACTTTC. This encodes CASSEPRDRGRYSGANVLTF.

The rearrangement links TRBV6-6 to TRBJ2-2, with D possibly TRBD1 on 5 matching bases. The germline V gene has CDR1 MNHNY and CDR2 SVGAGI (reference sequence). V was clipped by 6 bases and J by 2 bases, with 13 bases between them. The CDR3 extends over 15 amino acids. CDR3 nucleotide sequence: TGTGCCAGCAGCCGAGACAGATCTAACACCGGGGAGCTGTTTTTT. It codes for CASSRDRSNTGELFF.

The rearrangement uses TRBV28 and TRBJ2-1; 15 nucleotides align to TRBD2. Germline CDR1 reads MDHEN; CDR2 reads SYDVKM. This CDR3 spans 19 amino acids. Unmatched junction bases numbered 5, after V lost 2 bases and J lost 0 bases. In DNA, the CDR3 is TGTGCCAGCAGTTTAGACGGACTAGCGGGGGGGACCTCCTACAATGAGCAGTTCTTC. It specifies CASSLDGLAGGTSYNEQFF.

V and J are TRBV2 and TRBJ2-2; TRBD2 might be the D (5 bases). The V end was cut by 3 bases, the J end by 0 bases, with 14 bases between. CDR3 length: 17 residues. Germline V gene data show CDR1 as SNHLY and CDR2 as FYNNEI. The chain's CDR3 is CASSDLRAGPNTGELFF. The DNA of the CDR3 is TGTGCCAGCAGTGATTTGCGGGCGGGCCCGAACACCGGGGAGCTGTTTTTT.

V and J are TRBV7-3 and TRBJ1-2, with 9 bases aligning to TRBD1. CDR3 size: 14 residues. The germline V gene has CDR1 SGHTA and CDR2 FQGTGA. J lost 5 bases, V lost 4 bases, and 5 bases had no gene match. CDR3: CASSSGQGGYGYTF. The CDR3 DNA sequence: TGTGCCAGCAGCTCGGGACAGGGCGGTTATGGCTACACCTTC.

The CDR3 nucleotides read TGTGCCAGCAGTTCATTGGGGACCGGGGGAGGTTTGGGGTACAATGAGCAGTTCTTC. Translated, it gives CASSSLGTGGGLGYNEQFF. V is TRBV27 and J is TRBJ2-1; tentatively, D is TRBD2 (6 bases). The germline V and J ends were trimmed by 4 bases and 4 bases, with 26 bases remaining between them. Germline V gene data show CDR1 as MNHEY and CDR2 as SMNVEV (reference sequence). The CDR3 loop spans 19 amino acids.

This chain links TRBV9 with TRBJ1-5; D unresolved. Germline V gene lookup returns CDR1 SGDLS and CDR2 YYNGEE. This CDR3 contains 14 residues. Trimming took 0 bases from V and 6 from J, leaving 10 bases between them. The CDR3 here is CASSVEGGGQPQHF. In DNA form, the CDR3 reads TGTGCCAGCAGCGTAGAGGGTGGAGGTCAGCCCCAGCATTTT.

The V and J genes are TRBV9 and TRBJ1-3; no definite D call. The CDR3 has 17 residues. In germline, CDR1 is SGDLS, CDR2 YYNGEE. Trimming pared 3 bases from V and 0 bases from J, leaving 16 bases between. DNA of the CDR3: TGTGCCAGCAGCGCGGAGGAATCGCTTTACTCTGGAAACACCATATATTTT. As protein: CASSAEESLYSGNTIYF.

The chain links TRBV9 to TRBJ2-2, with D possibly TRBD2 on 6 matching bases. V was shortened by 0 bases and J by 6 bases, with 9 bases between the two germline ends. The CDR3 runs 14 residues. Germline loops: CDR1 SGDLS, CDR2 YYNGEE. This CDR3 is CASSVGRVPGELFF. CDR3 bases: TGTGCCAGCAGCGTAGGGAGGGTTCCCGGGGAGCTGTTTTTT.

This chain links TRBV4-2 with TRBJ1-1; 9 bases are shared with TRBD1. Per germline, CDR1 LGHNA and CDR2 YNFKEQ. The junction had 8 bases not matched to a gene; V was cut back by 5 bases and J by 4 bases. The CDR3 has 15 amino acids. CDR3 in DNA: TGTGCCAGCAGCGGGCGGGACAGGGTGACCACTGAAGCTTTCTTT. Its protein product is CASSGRDRVTTEAFF.

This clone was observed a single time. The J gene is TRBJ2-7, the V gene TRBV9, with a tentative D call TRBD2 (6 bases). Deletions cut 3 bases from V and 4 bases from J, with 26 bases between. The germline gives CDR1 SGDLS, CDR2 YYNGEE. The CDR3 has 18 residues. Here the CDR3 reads CASSAYVGGRAPIYEQYF. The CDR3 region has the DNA TGTGCCAGCAGCGCCTACGTGGGGGGAAGGGCCCCGATTTACGAGCAGTACTTC. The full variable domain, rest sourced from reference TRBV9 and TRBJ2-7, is DSGVTQTPKHLITATGQRVTLRCSPRSGDLSVYWYQQSLDQGLQFLIQYYNGEERAKGNILERFSAQQFPDLHSELNLSSLELGDSALYFCASSAYVGGRAPIYEQYFGPGTRLTVT.

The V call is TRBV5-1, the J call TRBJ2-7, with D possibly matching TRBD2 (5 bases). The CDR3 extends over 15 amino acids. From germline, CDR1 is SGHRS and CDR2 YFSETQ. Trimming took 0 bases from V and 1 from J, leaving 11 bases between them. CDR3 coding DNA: TGCGCCAGCAGCTTGGGTCCCGGGGATTCCTACGAGCAGTACTTC. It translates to CASSLGPGDSYEQYF.

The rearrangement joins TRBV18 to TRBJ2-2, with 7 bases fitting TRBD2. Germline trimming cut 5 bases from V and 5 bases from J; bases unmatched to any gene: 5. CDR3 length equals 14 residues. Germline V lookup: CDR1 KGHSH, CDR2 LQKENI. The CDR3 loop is CASSVLAETGELFF. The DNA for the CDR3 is TGTGCCAGCTCAGTTCTAGCGGAGACCGGGGAGCTGTTTTTT.